This T cell receptor (beta chain) was sequenced during a study of T cells in Graves' hyperthyroidism and ophthalmopathy. As for the study in general: Peripheral blood was collected at initial diagnosis, before any treatment.

Amplified TCR beta CDR3 regions derived from RNA transcripts. The TCR CDR3 was amplified in a first-round RT-PCR using the HTBI primer set. MiXCR, applied by TCRdb to the multiplex PCR reads, yields one record per CDR3 protein. The table records 550,000 to 700,000 distinct CDR3 sequences, approximately 14% of them present only once. Among ophthalmopathy patients, the Clinical Activity Score reached at least 3, the NOSPECS grade reached at least 4, and duration remained under 3 months. Exclusion of patients followed from uncontrolled infection, other autoimmune disease, pregnancy or lactation. From roughly 10 ml of fresh peripheral blood, PBMCs were isolated. Germline V gives CDR1 LNHDA, CDR2 SQIVND (reference sequence). The germline V and J ends were trimmed by 7 bases and 2 bases, with 17 bases remaining between them. This CDR3 comprises 15 residues.

Sequencing was done on a sample of blood. V is TRBV19 and J is TRBJ1-1; a possible D gene is TRBD1 (5 bases). This clonotype was obtained from a woman in her forties with Graves' ophthalmopathy. CDR3 amino acids: CASIDLDRLNTEAFF. CDR3 nucleotide sequence: TGTGCCAGTATTGACCTCGACAGACTAAACACTGAAGCTTTCTTT.